This T cell receptor (beta chain) appears in the sequencing data of a study of human T cells and chemical hapten exposure (dated by TCRdb to the early 2020s). Describing the broader study: For sensitization, 2% DPC in acetone was applied to a 2 cm by 2 cm area of upper inner arm skin. Throughout the approximately 26-week study period, patients were also given weekly therapeutic DPC doses on the scalp. Patch tests used Finn chambers with 0.01% DPC on the upper back, scored after 6 days by International Contact Dermatitis Research Group standards. The mostly female patient cohort included alopecia areata with under or over 50% scalp involvement, alopecia totalis and alopecia universalis. The libraries were sequenced as a pool, and the TCR yield per sample differed mostly because of small variations in library volumes within the pool. The study tracked peripheral blood TCR repertoire changes in vivo during primary and secondary sensitization to the hapten diphenylcyclopropenone (DPC) in alopecia patients. Blood was sampled from patients pre-sensitization (week 0) and at 2, 6 and about 24 weeks after DPC sensitization. For TCR sequencing, blood came from 25 to 35 alopecia patients at anywhere from one to four time points (pre-sensitization, 2, 6 and 24 weeks).

This sample's time point label indicates: pre-sensitization, week 0. The meaning of the sample's treatment or condition label: therapeutic diphenylcyclopropenone sensitization with weekly scalp DPC. At each patch-test visit, blood was drawn before the patch test was applied. To be eligible, patients had to be aged 18 to 70, diagnosed with alopecia and judged suitable for DPC therapy, while pregnant patients were excluded. Unfractionated whole blood was collected in Tempus Blood RNA tubes, and total RNA was extracted from that blood. This clonotype was seen a handful of times. Its antigen is still unknown. No base quality information exists; no much larger clone differs at one position. Library preparation employed RACE. The sample was run on a NextSeq 500. Library preparation attached unique molecular identifiers to individual cDNA molecules for quantitative, reproducible TCR counting. For every blood RNA sample, sequencing covered both the TCR alpha and TCR beta chains. The published analysis was carried out like this. Samples had a median of about 96,000 TCRs, with a range from about 23,224 to 690,600. V, J and CDR3 annotation of the TCR reads was performed with the Decombinator software suite. To make PS versus PT1 abundance plots, every sample was subsampled to the same number of TCRs (28,000). Expanded TCRs were defined as absent before sensitization and observed at least eight times at the 2-week time point. The raw public reads went through TCRdb reprocessing: fastp at Q25, MiXCR clone calling, in-frame beta chains kept. CDR3 protein sequences are deduplicated, and each keeps its most common genes and DNA. The V and J calls, along with clone size, are taken from TCRdb and not from the paper's own processing. For this sample there are more than 250,000 distinct CDR3 sequences; about 9.4% appear just once. The ten largest clones take up 2.3% of the sample.

Trimming at the junction amounts to 5 bases on V and 0 bases on J, and the germline ends lie 17 bases apart. Taken from cysteine to phenylalanine, the CDR3 has 17 residues. Of all the DNA, just the CDR3 is kept, 51 bases in frame from base 1. Reading the germline V gene gives CDR1 MGHRA and CDR2 YSYEKL. Study-level results and caveats: Because every patient had alopecia, a presumed autoimmune disease, the patients' immune response might differ from that of healthy individuals. Patch test score correlated positively with the number of PT1 expanded TCRs, reaching significance at thresholds 8, 16 and 32 but not at 4. Repeated subsampling changed both the strength of the expansion versus patch-test correlation and the threshold at which that correlation became significant. Compared with pre-sensitization or healthy control sets, expanded TCRs formed significantly more large CDR3 similarity clusters, which is consistent with antigen-driven responses. DPC sensitization did not change how many TCRs were above 1 in 1000 frequency, and no evidence was found of alterations in global repertoire structure.

The specimen was whole blood, collected in connection with sensitization to the hapten diphenylcyclopropenone (DPC). The chain is made from TRBV4-1 and TRBJ1-3, with a weak D call of TRBD1 (5 bases match). The clonotype was recovered from a woman aged 40 to 50 with alopecia areata. Some clones in this sample may be carry-over from other donors' samples. The DNA sequence is as follows: TGCGCCAGCAGCTTTACTGGGACCGCTAACTCTGGAAACACCATATATTTT. This is translated as CASSFTGTANSGNTIYF.